A single TCR beta chain is shown here with its context. TCRdb's copy holds only in-frame clones and misses some; the assay was immunoSEQ multiplex PCR. The sample has 65,000 to 90,000 clones, over 95% seen once. This sample stems from a study of technical replicates of blood from a few donors. The CDR3 is 12 residues long. V gave up 6 bases and J gave up 5 bases; unmatched junction bases: 3. CDR1 and CDR2 from the germline V gene are MNHNS and SASEGT. The clonotype was recovered from a human donor in good health. This chain joins TRBV6-1 and TRBJ1-2, with 7 bases identical to TRBD1. What was sequenced was T cells isolated from PBMCs. CDR3 amino acids: CASREGAYGYTF. CDR3 DNA: TGTGCCAGCAGGGAGGGGGCTTATGGCTACACCTTC.